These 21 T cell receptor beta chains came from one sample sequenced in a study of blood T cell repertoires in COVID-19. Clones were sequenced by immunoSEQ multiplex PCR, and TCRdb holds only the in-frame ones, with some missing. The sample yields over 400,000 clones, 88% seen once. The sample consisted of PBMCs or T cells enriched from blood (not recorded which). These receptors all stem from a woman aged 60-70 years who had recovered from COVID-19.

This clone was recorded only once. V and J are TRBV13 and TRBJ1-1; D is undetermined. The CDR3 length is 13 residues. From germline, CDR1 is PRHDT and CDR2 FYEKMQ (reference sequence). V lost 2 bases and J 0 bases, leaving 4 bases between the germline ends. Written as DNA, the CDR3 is TGTGCCAGCAGCTTACGGGTGAACACTGAAGCTTTCTTT. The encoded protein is CASSLRVNTEAFF.

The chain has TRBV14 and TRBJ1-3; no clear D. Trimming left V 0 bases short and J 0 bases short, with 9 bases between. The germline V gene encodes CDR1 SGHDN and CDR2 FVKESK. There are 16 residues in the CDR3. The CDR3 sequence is CASSQDRGVSGNTIYF. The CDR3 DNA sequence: TGTGCCAGCAGCCAAGATAGAGGAGTCTCTGGAAACACCATATATTTT.

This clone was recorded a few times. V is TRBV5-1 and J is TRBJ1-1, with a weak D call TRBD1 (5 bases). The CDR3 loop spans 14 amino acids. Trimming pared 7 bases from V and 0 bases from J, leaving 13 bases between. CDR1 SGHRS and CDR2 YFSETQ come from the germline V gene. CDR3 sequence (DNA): TGCGCCAGCTTTGGAGGGGCTCTGAACACTGAAGCTTTCTTT. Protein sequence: CASFGGALNTEAFF.

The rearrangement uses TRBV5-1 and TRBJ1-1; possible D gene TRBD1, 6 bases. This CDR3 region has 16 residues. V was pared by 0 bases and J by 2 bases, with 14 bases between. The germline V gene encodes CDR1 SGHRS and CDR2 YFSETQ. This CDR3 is CASSLGQDWGNTEAFF. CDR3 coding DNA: TGCGCCAGCAGCTTGGGACAGGACTGGGGAAACACTGAAGCTTTCTTT.

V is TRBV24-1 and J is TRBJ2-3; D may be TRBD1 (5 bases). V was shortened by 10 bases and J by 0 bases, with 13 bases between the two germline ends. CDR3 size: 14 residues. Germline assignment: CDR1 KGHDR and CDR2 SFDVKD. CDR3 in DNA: TGTGCCACGGAAGACAGCCTCAGCACAGATACGCAGTATTTT. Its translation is CATEDSLSTDTQYF.

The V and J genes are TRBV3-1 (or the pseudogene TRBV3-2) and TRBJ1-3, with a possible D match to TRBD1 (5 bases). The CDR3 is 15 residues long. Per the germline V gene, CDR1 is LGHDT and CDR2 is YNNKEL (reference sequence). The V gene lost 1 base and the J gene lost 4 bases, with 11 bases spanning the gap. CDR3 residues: CASSQVGLGGNTIYF. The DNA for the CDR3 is TGTGCCAGCAGCCAAGTGGGGCTGGGGGGAAACACCATATATTTT.

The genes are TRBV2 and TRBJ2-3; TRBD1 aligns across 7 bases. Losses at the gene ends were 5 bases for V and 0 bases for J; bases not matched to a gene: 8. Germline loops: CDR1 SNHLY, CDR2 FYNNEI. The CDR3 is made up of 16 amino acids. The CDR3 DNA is TGTGCCAGCAGTCGCTCAGGGGGACGGAGCACAGATACGCAGTATTTT. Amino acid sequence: CASSRSGGRSTDTQYF. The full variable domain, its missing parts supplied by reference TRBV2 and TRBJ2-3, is EPEVTQTPSHQVTQMGQEVILRCVPISNHLYFYWYRQILGQKVEFLVSFYNNEISEKSEIFDDQFSVERPDGSNFTLKIRSTKLEDSAMYFCASSRSGGRSTDTQYFGPGTRLTVL.

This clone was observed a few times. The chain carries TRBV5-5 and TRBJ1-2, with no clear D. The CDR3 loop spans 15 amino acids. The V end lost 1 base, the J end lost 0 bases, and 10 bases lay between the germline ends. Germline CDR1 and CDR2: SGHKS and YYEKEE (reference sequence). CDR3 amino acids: CASSLWVSANYGYTF. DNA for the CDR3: TGTGCCAGCAGCTTGTGGGTCAGCGCTAACTATGGCTACACCTTC.

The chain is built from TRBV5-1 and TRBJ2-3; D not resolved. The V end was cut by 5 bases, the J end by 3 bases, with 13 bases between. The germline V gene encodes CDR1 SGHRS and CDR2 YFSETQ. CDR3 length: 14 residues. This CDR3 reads CASSSSSRTDTQYF. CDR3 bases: TGCGCCAGCAGTTCGTCCAGTCGTACAGATACGCAGTATTTT.

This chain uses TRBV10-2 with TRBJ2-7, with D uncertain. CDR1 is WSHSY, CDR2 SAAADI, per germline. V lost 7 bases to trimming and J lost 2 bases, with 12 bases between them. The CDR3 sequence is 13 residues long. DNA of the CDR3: TGCGCCAGCACGACATCTCCGACCTACGAGCAGTACTTC. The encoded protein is CASTTSPTYEQYF.

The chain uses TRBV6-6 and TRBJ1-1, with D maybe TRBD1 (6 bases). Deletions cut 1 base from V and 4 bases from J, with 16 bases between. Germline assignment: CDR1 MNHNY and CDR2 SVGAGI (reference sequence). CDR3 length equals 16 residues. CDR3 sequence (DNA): TGTGCCAGCAGTTACTACGAACTAGGGGGTGGCACTGAAGCTTTCTTT. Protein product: CASSYYELGGGTEAFF.

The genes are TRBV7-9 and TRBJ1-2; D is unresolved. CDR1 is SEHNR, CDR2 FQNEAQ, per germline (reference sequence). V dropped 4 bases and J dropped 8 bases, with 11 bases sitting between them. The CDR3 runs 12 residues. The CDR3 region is CASSSGTPGYTF. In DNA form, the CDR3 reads TGTGCCAGCAGCTCAGGCACCCCGGGCTACACCTTC. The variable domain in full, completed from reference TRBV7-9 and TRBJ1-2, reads DTGVSQNPRHKITKRGQNVTFRCDPISEHNRLYWYRQTLGQGPEFLTYFQNEAQLEKSRLLSDRFSAERPKGSFSTLEIQRTEQGDSAMYLCASSSGTPGYTFGSGTRLTVV.

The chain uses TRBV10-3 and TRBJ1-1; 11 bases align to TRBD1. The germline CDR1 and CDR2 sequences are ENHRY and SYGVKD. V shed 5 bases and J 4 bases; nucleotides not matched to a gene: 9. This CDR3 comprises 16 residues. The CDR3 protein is CAISPGQGARGTEAFF. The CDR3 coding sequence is TGTGCCATCAGTCCTGGACAGGGGGCGCGAGGCACTGAAGCTTTCTTT.

The CDR3 sequence is CSASSGTGDYGYTF. The CDR3, as DNA: TGCAGTGCTAGTAGTGGGACAGGGGATTATGGCTACACCTTC. The chain links TRBV20-1 to TRBJ1-2, with 10 bases matching TRBD1. V dropped 3 bases and J dropped 5; count of bases not matched to a gene: 6. The germline V gene has CDR1 DFQATT and CDR2 SNEGSKA (reference sequence). The CDR3 spans 14 residues.

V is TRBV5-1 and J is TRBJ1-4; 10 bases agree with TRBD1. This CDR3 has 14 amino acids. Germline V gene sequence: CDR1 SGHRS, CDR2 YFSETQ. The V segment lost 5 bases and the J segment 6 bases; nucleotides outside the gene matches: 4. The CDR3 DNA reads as TGCGCCAGCAGTTCGACAGGGGGCGATGAAAAACTGTTTTTT. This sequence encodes CASSSTGGDEKLFF.

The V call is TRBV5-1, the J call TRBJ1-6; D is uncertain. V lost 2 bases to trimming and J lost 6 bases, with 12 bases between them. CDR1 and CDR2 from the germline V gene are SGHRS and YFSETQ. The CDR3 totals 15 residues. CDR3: CASSLPLGLNSPLHF. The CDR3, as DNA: TGCGCCAGCAGCTTACCCCTAGGACTTAATTCACCCCTCCACTTT.

Here the CDR3 DNA reads TGTGCTCCGCAGGGTGTAGATCGAAACACCATATATTTT. Translation: CAPQGVDRNTIYF. The chain links TRBV7-9 to TRBJ1-3; weak D call: TRBD1 (5 bases). Germline V gene lookup returns CDR1 SEHNR and CDR2 FQNEAQ (reference sequence). The CDR3 is 13 residues long.

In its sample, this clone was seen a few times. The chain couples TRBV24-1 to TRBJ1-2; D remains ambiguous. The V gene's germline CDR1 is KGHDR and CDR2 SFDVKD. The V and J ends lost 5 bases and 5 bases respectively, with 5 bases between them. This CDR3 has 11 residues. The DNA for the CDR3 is TGTGCCACCAGTGGTACTTATGGCTACACCTTC. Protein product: CATSGTYGYTF.

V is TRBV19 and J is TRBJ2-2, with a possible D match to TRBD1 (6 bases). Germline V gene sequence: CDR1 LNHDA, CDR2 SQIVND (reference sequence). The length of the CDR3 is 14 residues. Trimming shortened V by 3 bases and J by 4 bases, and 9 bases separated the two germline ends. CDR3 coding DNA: TGTGCCAGTAGTATCCAGGGGAGCACCGGGGAGCTGTTTTTT. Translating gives CASSIQGSTGELFF.

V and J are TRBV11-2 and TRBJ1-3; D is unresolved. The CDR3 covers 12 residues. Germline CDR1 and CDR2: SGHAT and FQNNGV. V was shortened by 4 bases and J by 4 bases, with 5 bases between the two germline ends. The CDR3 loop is CASSSAGNTIYF. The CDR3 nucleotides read TGTGCCAGCAGCTCCGCGGGAAACACCATATATTTT.

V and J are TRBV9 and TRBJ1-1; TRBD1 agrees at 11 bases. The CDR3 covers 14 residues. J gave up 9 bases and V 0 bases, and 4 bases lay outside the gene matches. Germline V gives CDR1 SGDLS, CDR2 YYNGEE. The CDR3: CASSVVGQGDKAFF. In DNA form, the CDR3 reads TGTGCCAGCAGCGTAGTGGGACAGGGGGATAAAGCTTTCTTT.